A single sample gave rise to the 2 T cell receptor beta chains below, sequenced in a study of beta chain features in type 1 diabetes. Every bit of the isolated RNA underwent reverse transcription, so sequencing read expressed TCRB transcripts. Using immunoSEQ multiplex PCR, the repertoire was profiled, and TCRdb retains in-frame clones only, with some absent. Of approximately 380,000 clones in the sample, more than 13% were seen once. The sequenced sample consisted of naive CD4+ T cells from blood. These TCRs come from a woman between 18 and 29 years old in good health.

This chain uses TRBV7-2 with TRBJ2-3; 10 bases agree with TRBD2. Germline V gene data show CDR1 as SGHTA and CDR2 as FQGNSA. J lost 0 bases, V lost 0 bases, and 6 bases had no gene match. The CDR3 covers 18 residues. In DNA form, the CDR3 reads TGTGCCAGCAGCTTAGCCAAGGGACTAGCGTTTAGCACAGATACGCAGTATTTT. Its protein product is CASSLAKGLAFSTDTQYF.

The gene calls are TRBV4-1 and TRBJ2-5; TRBD2 aligns across 7 bases. The V and J ends lost 0 bases and 3 bases, in that order; junction bases with no gene match: 7. This CDR3 spans 16 amino acids. Germline V CDR1 and CDR2: MGHRA, YSYEKL. The DNA for the CDR3 is TGCGCCAGCAGCCAAGAACTCCTCCGGGAGGAAGAGACCCAGTACTTC. Protein sequence: CASSQELLREEETQYF.